This TCR beta chain was observed in a study of cytomegalovirus exposure and HLA in healthy donors. Germline V CDR1 and CDR2: SGHTA, FQGNSA. CDR3 length: 16 amino acids. Losses at the gene ends were 6 bases for V and 4 bases for J; bases not matched to a gene: 9. The PCR employed 60 Vbeta primers together with 13 Jbeta primers. Produced via immunoSEQ multiplex PCR; TCRdb's table is partial and in-frame only. The listing contains 65,000 to 95,000 clones. This receptor was obtained from a woman in her sixties in good health and CMV-seronegative. The sequenced sample consisted of PBMCs. This chain connects TRBV7-2 to TRBJ2-1; 10 bases map to TRBD2. The CDR3: CASSSLGTSVYNEQFF. The CDR3 DNA sequence: TGTGCCAGCAGTTCCCTAGGGACTAGCGTGTACAATGAGCAGTTCTTC.